This entry features one T cell receptor (beta chain) sequence. Other DNA sequences of this sample code for an identical CDR3. The authors split each subset's genomic DNA evenly across several immunoSEQ plates. Data came from immunoSEQ multiplex PCR; TCRdb stores just in-frame clones and leaves some out. The sample lists 2 million to 3 million clones, 93% seen once, with approximately 0.37% in the top ten. The data originate from a study of shared clonotypes between healthy human individuals. There are 14 residues in the CDR3. Trimming removed 5 bases at V and 1 base at J, with 11 bases between. Germline V lookup: CDR1 MNHNS, CDR2 SASEGT.

The receptor was isolated from a young man in good health. Some clones in this sample may be carry-over from other donors' samples. The chain uses TRBV6-1 and TRBJ1-1, with TRBD1 as a possible D gene (6 bases). Input material: naive CD4+ T cells from PBMCs. Described subset: CD45RA+ positively selected. The CDR3 loop is CASSKGGANTEAFF. CDR3 DNA sequence: TGTGCCAGCAGTAAAGGGGGGGCGAACACTGAAGCTTTCTTT.